The sequence of this TCR beta chain was determined in a study of graft-versus-host responses after intestinal transplantation. Study information: Recipients uniformly received anti-thymocyte globulin induction, followed by tacrolimus and steroids for three to four years. Study-wide results and limits: The marrow of recipients harbored GvH clones, and ileum or blood showed some of them first. The presence of high graft-versus-host to host-versus-graft clonal ratios in allografts characterized patients with graft-donor T cell macrochimerism.

Trimming took 0 bases from V and 4 from J; bases not matched to a gene: 5. This CDR3 is built from 16 residues. Germline lookup yields CDR1 MNHEY and CDR2 SVGAGI. Only in-frame clones appear in the TCRdb table, and some are missing; sequencing was by immunoSEQ multiplex PCR. This sample yields 50,000 or so clones, of which approximately 95% are seen a single time; 5% to 6.5% belongs to the top ten. For this clone: Its specificity is unknown.

J is TRBJ2-1 and V is TRBV6-5, with 8 bases fitting TRBD2. The TCR was taken from a human patient who received an intestinal transplant, so some T cells may come from the graft donor. Sample: PBMCs, taken about 800 days after a first intestinal transplant, on the day of a second. The CDR3 nucleotides read TGTGCCAGCAGTTACTCGAGAGCGGGAGTTTACAATGAGCAGTTCTTC. Translating gives CASSYSRAGVYNEQFF.